This T cell receptor (beta chain) was retrieved from a study of blood T cell repertoires in COVID-19. Produced via immunoSEQ multiplex PCR; TCRdb's table is partial and in-frame only. Found here are approximately 450,000 clones, around 91% of them singletons; the top ten hold 1.1%. The germline V gene encodes CDR1 SGHRS and CDR2 YFSETQ. The CDR3 runs to 15 residues. Between the trimmed V and J ends, which lost 5 bases and 10 bases, there was a span of 19 bases. Sequencing was carried out using PBMCs or T cells enriched from blood (not recorded which). The sequence derives from a young man who had recovered from COVID-19. The chain has TRBV5-1 and TRBJ1-6; perhaps TRBD1 as D (6 bases). CDR3 in DNA: TGCGCCAGCAGTAACACCGGACAGTCGAACTCACCCCTCCACTTT. This sequence encodes CASSNTGQSNSPLHF.